This TCR beta chain comes out of a study of blood T cell repertoires in COVID-19. Per the authors' pipeline: It was from reference gene primer amplification that nucleated cell counts were estimated. Repertoires were generated with immunoSEQ multiplex PCR, while TCRdb's copy carries only in-frame clones and drops some. V, J and clone size reflect that table, while D and trimming were determined from the DNA. The sample holds about 160,000 clones, 85% to 95% seen once. Germline loops: CDR1 MDHEN, CDR2 SYDVKM. The junction had 11 bases not matched to a gene; V was cut back by 5 bases and J by 7 bases. CDR3 length: 16 residues.

The clonotype comes from a woman aged 50 to 60 with acute or convalescent COVID-19. Sequencing was carried out using peripheral blood. The chain couples TRBV28 to TRBJ1-4, with 9 bases identical to TRBD1. The CDR3 here is CASSPLPGQGAEKLFF. CDR3 bases: TGTGCCAGCAGTCCCCTTCCGGGACAGGGTGCTGAAAAACTGTTTTTT.